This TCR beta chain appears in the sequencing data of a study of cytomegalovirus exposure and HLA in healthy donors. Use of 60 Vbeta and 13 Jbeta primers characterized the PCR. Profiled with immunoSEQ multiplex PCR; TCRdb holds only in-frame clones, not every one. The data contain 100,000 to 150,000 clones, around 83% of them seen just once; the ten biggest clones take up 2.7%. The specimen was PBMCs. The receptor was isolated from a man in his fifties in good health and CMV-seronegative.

The CDR3 DNA sequence: TGTGCCAGTAGTATCGTCACTAGCAGGTACTCCACAGATACGCAGTATTTT. It translates to CASSIVTSRYSTDTQYF. The chain is built from TRBV19 and TRBJ2-3; a weak D match, TRBD2 (6 bases). This CDR3 comprises 17 residues. With 3 bases removed from V and 2 bases from J, the gap between germline ends came to 18 bases. Germline CDR1 LNHDA, CDR2 SQIVND (reference sequence).